This is a list of T cell receptor beta chains from one sample in a study of blood T cells in healthy people across ages. Via MiXCR, TCRdb re-called the 5' RACE reads, giving one row per CDR3 protein. Of about 1.5 million distinct CDR3 sequences in the sample, roughly two fifths were seen once. The sequenced material came from blood. The receptors come from a young woman in good health. Each CDR3 is given with its conserved first and last residue. D genes are given only for firm matches. Some rows have no size entry. The others give once, few or many, or a class for an expanded clone.

clone size	D gene	V gene	J gene	CDR3 DNA	CDR3 protein
NA	TRBD1	TRBV4-3	TRBJ1-2	TGCGCCAGCAGCCAAAGGGACAGCCCTAACTATGGCTACACCTTC	CASSQRDSPNYGYTF
few	NA	TRBV7-2	TRBJ1-1	TGTGCCAGCAGTTCCGGGTTGCAAGCTTTCTTT	CASSSGLQAFF
NA	NA	TRBV5-6	TRBJ2-2	TGTGCCAGCACCTTGAGTCTGAACACCGGGGAGCTGTTTTTT	CASTLSLNTGELFF
NA	NA	TRBV20-1	TRBJ2-3	TGCAGTGCCCAAGTAGGGGCAGATACGCAGTATTTT	CSAQVGADTQYF
NA	TRBD2	TRBV6-2/TRBV6-3	TRBJ2-5	TGTGCCAGCAGCACTCGATCTAGCGGCAATTTCCAAGAGACCCAGTACTTC	CASSTRSSGNFQETQYF
NA	TRBD1	TRBV6-5	TRBJ2-7	TGTGCCAGCAGTTCCTTCGGGACAGGGTTAAGCTACGAGCAGTACTTC	CASSSFGTGLSYEQYF
few	NA	TRBV12-3/TRBV12-4	TRBJ2-7	TGTGCCAGCACCGGTGGGGGTACTCTTAGCTCCTACGAGCAGTACTTC	CASTGGGTLSSYEQYF
NA	NA	TRBV6-5	TRBJ2-3	TGTGCCAGCAGTTACACGGGGGGCAGCACAGATACGCAGTATTTT	CASSYTGGSTDTQYF
NA	TRBD1	TRBV7-2	TRBJ1-1	TGTGCCAGCAGCGCTCGGGCCACAGGGGTGAATCACCAATTCACTGAAGCTTTCTTT	CASSARATGVNHQFTEAFF
NA	TRBD2	TRBV20-1	TRBJ2-3	TGCAGTGCTAGAGATCTTTTAGCGGGGACCACAGATACGCAGTATTTT	CSARDLLAGTTDTQYF
NA	TRBD1	TRBV29-1	TRBJ2-7	TGCAGCGTTGTTTGGGGACAGGGCTACGAGCAGTACTTC	CSVVWGQGYEQYF
NA	NA	TRBV7-9	TRBJ2-3	TGTACCAGCAGCCTTGGCGGGGTAACTAGCACAGATACGCAGTATTTT	CTSSLGGVTSTDTQYF
NA	NA	TRBV18	TRBJ2-5	TGTGCCAGCGAAACAGGGATCCAAGAGACCCAGTACTTC	CASETGIQETQYF
NA	TRBD1	TRBV5-1	TRBJ2-1	TGCGCCAGCAGCTTGATATCAGGGGGCCTCTACAATGAGCAGTTCTTC	CASSLISGGLYNEQFF
NA	TRBD1	TRBV20-1	TRBJ1-1	TGCAGTGCTAGTTCCCGGGACAGAGGATACACTGAAGCTTTCTTT	CSASSRDRGYTEAFF
once	NA	TRBV10-3	TRBJ1-6	TGTGCCATCAGTGAGGCACTCTATAATTCACCCCTCCACTTT	CAISEALYNSPLHF
few	TRBD2	TRBV7-3	TRBJ2-1	TGTGCCAGCAGCTTAGAGGGGACTAGCGGGAGGAATGAGCAGTTCTTC	CASSLEGTSGRNEQFF
NA	NA	TRBV5-5	TRBJ2-5	TGTGCCAGCAGCTTGGATCGGTCAGGGGAAGAGACCCAGTACTTC	CASSLDRSGEETQYF
few	NA	TRBV20-1	TRBJ2-1	TGCAGTGCTAGGGGGCGCCCAATAAGAATTAATGAGCAGTTCTTC	CSARGRPIRINEQFF
once	NA	TRBV6-7	TRBJ2-1	TGTGCCAGCAGTTACATCGGTCGCTCCTACAATGAGCAGTTCTTC	CASSYIGRSYNEQFF
NA	NA	TRBV20-1	TRBJ1-1	TGCAGTGCTAGAGAAGGGAACCCTCGCCCTGAAGCTTTCTTT	CSAREGNPRPEAFF
NA	TRBD1	TRBV6-2/TRBV6-3	TRBJ1-1	TGTGCCAGTCGGACAGGGCCGGGCGCCGAAGCTTTCTTT	CASRTGPGAEAFF
few	TRBD2	TRBV7-9	TRBJ2-2	TGTGCCAGCAGACATTCCGGGACTAGCGGCTTCCGGGCCGGGGAGCTGTTTTTT	CASRHSGTSGFRAGELFF
NA	NA	TRBV5-1	TRBJ1-2	TGCGCCAGCAGCTTGGATCAGGGTTTAAGGAATGATGGCTACACCTTC	CASSLDQGLRNDGYTF
NA	NA	TRBV7-9	TRBJ2-1	TGTGCCAGCAGTTCCACGTGGGAGTACAATGAGCAGTTCTTC	CASSSTWEYNEQFF
NA	NA	TRBV2	TRBJ2-1	TGTGCCAGCAGTGAAGGACTTCTCTCCTACAATGAGCAGTTCTTC	CASSEGLLSYNEQFF
NA	NA	TRBV20-1	TRBJ1-1	TGCAGTGCTAGAGTCCTTAATCCGGGACCCAAGAACACTGAAGCTTTCTTT	CSARVLNPGPKNTEAFF
NA	TRBD2	TRBV20-1	TRBJ2-2	TGCAGTGCTAGAGATTGGACTAGCGGGAGTAGGGGCACCGGGGAGCTGTTTTTT	CSARDWTSGSRGTGELFF
NA	NA	TRBV20-1	TRBJ1-2	TGCAGTGCTACGCCCCCAGGGGATAACTATGGCTGCACCTTC	CSATPPGDNYGCTF
NA	NA	TRBV6-6	TRBJ2-7	TGTGCCAGCAATGACTGGGACAACGAGCAGTACTTC	CASNDWDNEQYF
few	NA	TRBV15	TRBJ1-1	TGTGCCACCAAGGGGACCAGTGTTTTCGGTGAAGCTTTCTTT	CATKGTSVFGEAFF
NA	NA	TRBV20-1	TRBJ2-7	TGCAGTGCTATACAAGGGCTCAAACACAATGAGCAGTACTTC	CSAIQGLKHNEQYF
NA	NA	TRBV6-5	TRBJ2-7	TGTGCCAGCAGTTACTACAGGGATTGCTACGAGCAGTACTTC	CASSYYRDCYEQYF
NA	TRBD2	TRBV2	TRBJ2-4	TGTGCCAGCAGCCCGGACAAGGGAGGGATTCAGTACTTC	CASSPDKGGIQYF
NA	NA	TRBV7-9	TRBJ2-7	TGTGCCAGCAGCTTAGTTCAGGTCAATGAGCAGTACTTC	CASSLVQVNEQYF
NA	NA	TRBV7-2	TRBJ2-3	TGTGCCAGCAGCTTAGGCGGGCGCGCAGATACGCAGTATTTT	CASSLGGRADTQYF
few	NA	TRBV6-6	TRBJ2-3	TGTGCCAGCAGTGCAGACAACCTATTGACAGATACGCAGTATTTT	CASSADNLLTDTQYF
NA	TRBD1	TRBV20-1	TRBJ2-5	TGCAGTGCTGGGGACAGGGGGGGGGAGACCCAGTACTTC	CSAGDRGGETQYF
NA	TRBD1	TRBV12-3/TRBV12-4	TRBJ1-5	TGTACCAGCAGTTTAGGGAACAGGGGGCTTCAGCCCCAGCATTTT	CTSSLGNRGLQPQHF
NA	NA	TRBV25-1	TRBJ2-6	TGTGCCAGCAGTGAGTTTGGGGTCGGGGCCAACGTCCTGACTTTC	CASSEFGVGANVLTF
few	TRBD1	TRBV12-3/TRBV12-4	TRBJ1-6	TGTGCCAGCAGTCTGGGACAGGGAAATAATTCACCCCTCCACTTT	CASSLGQGNNSPLHF
NA	NA	TRBV27	TRBJ2-7	TGTGCCAGTTGCGCGGGGACTTCCTACGAGCAGTACTTC	CASCAGTSYEQYF
few	TRBD2	TRBV20-1	TRBJ2-3	TGCAGTGCTAGAGATCCCTTTGCGGGAGTAAGTCCTAGCACAGATACGCAGTATTTT	CSARDPFAGVSPSTDTQYF
NA	NA	TRBV10-3	TRBJ1-2	TGTGCCATCGGTGAGTCGGGGCAGGAAAGCTACACCTTC	CAIGESGQESYTF
few	NA	TRBV7-9	TRBJ1-2	TGTGCCAGCAGCCCACCTTCGGGCAGAAGTAACTATGGCTACACCTTC	CASSPPSGRSNYGYTF
few	NA	TRBV6-5	TRBJ1-5	TGTGCCAGCAGCGGGCAGGGTTATCAGCCCCAGCATTTT	CASSGQGYQPQHF
NA	NA	TRBV29-1	TRBJ2-7	TGCAGCGTTGTAGATGTAGACAGAACCTACGAGCAGTACTTC	CSVVDVDRTYEQYF
many	NA	TRBV9	TRBJ2-1	TGCGCCAGCAGCCCAGGGGGGAGCTCCTACAATGAGCAGTTCTTC	CASSPGGSSYNEQFF
NA	TRBD2	TRBV19	TRBJ2-7	TGTGCCAGTAGTATAGATCCGGGACTAGCGGGAGAAGGACCCTACGAGCAGTACTTC	CASSIDPGLAGEGPYEQYF
few	TRBD1	TRBV29-1	TRBJ1-1	TGCAGCGGCCTCAGGGGGGGCACTGAAGCTTTCTTT	CSGLRGGTEAFF
NA	NA	TRBV12-3/TRBV12-4	TRBJ2-1	TGTGCCAGCAGAGGGGTCAATGAGCAGTTCTTC	CASRGVNEQFF
few	NA	TRBV7-9	TRBJ2-7	TGTGCCAGCAGCCCCTTTAGCGCAGGGTACGACGAGCAGTACTTC	CASSPFSAGYDEQYF
many	TRBD1	TRBV10-3	TRBJ2-1	TGTGCCATCAGTGAAACAGGGGGGCCCTACAATGAGCAGTTCTTC	CAISETGGPYNEQFF
few	NA	TRBV6-5	TRBJ2-5	TGTGCCAGCAGTTACTCGGGACGGGAAAGGGAGACCCAGTACTTC	CASSYSGRERETQYF
NA	TRBD2	TRBV11-2	TRBJ2-7	TGTGCCAGCAGCTTGGCTAGCGGGAACTACGAGCAGTACTTC	CASSLASGNYEQYF
few	TRBD1	TRBV7-2	TRBJ1-1	TGTGCCAGCAGCTTAGGACAGGGCGGAACGAACACTGAAGCTTTCTTT	CASSLGQGGTNTEAFF
NA	TRBD1	TRBV12-3/TRBV12-4	TRBJ2-2	TGTGCCAGCAGAAACAGGGGGCTTACCGGGGAGCTGTTTTTT	CASRNRGLTGELFF